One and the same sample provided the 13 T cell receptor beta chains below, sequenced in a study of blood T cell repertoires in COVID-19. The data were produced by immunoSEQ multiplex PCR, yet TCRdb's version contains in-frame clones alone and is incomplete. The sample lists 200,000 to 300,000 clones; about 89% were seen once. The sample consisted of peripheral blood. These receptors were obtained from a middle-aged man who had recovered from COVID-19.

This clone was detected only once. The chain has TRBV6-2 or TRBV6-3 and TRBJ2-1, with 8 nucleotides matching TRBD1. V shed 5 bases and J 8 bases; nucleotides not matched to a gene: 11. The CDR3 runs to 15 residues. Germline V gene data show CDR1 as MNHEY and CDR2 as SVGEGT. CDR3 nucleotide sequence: TGTGCCAGCAGTAACCCCAGGGGGCTCTTCGATGAGCAGTTCTTC. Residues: CASSNPRGLFDEQFF.

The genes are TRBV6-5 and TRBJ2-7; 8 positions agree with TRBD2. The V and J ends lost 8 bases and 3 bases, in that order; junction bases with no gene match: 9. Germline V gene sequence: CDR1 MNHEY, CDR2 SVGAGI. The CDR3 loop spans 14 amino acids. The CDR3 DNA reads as TGTGCCAGCTCTCCGGCGGGAGGACGCTACGAGCAGTACTTC. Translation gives CASSPAGGRYEQYF.

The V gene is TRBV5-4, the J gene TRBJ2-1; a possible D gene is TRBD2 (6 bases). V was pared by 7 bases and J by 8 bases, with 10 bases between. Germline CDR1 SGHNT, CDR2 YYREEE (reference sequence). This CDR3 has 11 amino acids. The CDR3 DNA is TGTGCCAGCTCCACGGGGGATGAGCAGTTCTTC. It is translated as CASSTGDEQFF.

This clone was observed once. CDR3 loop: CASSAGGAGGFSYNEQFF. Here the CDR3 DNA reads TGCGCCAGCAGCGCCGGGGGTGCGGGGGGATTTTCCTACAATGAGCAGTTCTTC. The chain combines TRBV4-3 with TRBJ2-1; TRBD2 matches 8 bases. The length of the CDR3 is 18 residues. V lost 5 bases and J lost 1; bases outside the gene matches: 13. Per germline, CDR1 LGHNA and CDR2 YSLEER.

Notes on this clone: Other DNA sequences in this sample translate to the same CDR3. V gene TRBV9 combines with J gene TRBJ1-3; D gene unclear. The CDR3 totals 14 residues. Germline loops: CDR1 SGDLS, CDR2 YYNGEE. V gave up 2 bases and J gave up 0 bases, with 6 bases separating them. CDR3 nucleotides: TGTGCCAGCAGCGTCGGGAGCTCTGGAAACACCATATATTTT. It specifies CASSVGSSGNTIYF.

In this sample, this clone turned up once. CDR3 nucleotides: TGTGCCAGCAGTGAATTGGCGGGAGTCGGTAACTATGGCTACACCTTC. Translating it yields CASSELAGVGNYGYTF. This chain connects TRBV25-1 to TRBJ1-2, with unresolved D. The length of the CDR3 is 16 residues. V gave up 1 base and J gave up 1 base, with 13 bases separating them. Germline V CDR1 and CDR2: MGHDK, SYGVNS.

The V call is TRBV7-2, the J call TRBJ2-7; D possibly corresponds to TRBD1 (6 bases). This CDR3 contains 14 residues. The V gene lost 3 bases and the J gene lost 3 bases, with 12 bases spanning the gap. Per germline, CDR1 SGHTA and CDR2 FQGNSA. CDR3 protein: CASSLGHLLYEQYF. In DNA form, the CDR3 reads TGTGCCAGCAGCTTGGGACACCTACTCTACGAGCAGTACTTC. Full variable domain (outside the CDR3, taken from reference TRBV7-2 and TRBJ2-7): GAGVSQSPSNKVTEKGKDVELRCDPISGHTALYWYRQSLGQGLEFLIYFQGNSAPDKSGLPSDRFSAERTGGSVSTLTIQRTQQEDSAVYLCASSLGHLLYEQYFGPGTRLTVT.

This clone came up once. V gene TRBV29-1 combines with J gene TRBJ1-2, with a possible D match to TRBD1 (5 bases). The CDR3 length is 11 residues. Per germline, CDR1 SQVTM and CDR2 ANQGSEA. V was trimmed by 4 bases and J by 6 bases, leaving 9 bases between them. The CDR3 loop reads CSVVTGDGYTF. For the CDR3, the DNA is TGCAGCGTTGTAACAGGCGATGGCTACACCTTC.

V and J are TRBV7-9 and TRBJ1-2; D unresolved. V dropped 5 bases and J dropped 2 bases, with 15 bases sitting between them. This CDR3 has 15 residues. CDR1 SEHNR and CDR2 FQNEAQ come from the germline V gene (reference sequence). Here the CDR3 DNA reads TGTGCCAGCAGCGAGTGGGAGGACGGGAACTATGGCTACACCTTC. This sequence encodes CASSEWEDGNYGYTF.

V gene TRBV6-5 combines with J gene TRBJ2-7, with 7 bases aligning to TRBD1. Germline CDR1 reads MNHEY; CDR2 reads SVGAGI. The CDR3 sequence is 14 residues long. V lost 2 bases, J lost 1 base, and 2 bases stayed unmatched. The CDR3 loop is CASSYRDSSYEQYF. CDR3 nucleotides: TGTGCCAGCAGTTACAGGGACAGTTCCTACGAGCAGTACTTC.

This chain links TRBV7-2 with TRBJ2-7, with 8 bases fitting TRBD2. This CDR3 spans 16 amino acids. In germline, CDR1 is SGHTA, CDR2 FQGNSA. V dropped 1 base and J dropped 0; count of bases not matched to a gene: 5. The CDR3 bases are TGTGCCAGCAGCTTAGTTCGGCGGGGGGTCTCCTACGAGCAGTACTTC. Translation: CASSLVRRGVSYEQYF.

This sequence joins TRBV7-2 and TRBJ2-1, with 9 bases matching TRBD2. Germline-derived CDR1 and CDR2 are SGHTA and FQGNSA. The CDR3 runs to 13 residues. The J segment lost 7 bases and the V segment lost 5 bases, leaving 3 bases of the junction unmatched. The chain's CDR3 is CASSPTSGNEQFF. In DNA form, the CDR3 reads TGTGCCAGCAGCCCGACTAGCGGTAATGAGCAGTTCTTC.

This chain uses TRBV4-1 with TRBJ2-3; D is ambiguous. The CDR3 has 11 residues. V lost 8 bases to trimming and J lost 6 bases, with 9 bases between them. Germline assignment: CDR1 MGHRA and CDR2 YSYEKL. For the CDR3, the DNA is TGCGCCAGCGCCAGCAGGGATACGCAGTATTTT. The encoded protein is CASASRDTQYF.